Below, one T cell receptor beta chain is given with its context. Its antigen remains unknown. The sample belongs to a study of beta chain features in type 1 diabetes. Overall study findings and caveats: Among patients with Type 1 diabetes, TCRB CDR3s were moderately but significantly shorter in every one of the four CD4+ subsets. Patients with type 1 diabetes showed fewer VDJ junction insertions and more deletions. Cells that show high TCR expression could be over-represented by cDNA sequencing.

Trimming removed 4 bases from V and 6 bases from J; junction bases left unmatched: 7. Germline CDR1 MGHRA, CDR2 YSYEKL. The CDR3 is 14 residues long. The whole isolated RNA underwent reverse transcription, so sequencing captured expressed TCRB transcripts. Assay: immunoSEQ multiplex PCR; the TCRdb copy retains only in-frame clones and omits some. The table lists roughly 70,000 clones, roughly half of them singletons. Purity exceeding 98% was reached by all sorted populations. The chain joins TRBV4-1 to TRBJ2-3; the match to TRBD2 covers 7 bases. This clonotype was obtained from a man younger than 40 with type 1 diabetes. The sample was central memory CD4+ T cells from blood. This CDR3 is CASSLGGGRDTQYF. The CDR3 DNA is TGCGCCAGCAGCCTCGGGGGAGGGAGGGATACGCAGTATTTT.